These 22 T cell receptor beta chains share one sample of origin, sequenced in a study of blood T cell repertoires in COVID-19. Using immunoSEQ multiplex PCR, the repertoire was profiled, and TCRdb retains in-frame clones only, with some absent. The repertoire includes approximately 300,000 clones, 80% to 90% of them detected once, and roughly 4% sits in the top ten. The sample consisted of PBMCs or T cells enriched from blood (not recorded which). The receptors originated from a woman in her twenties or thirties who had recovered from COVID-19.

The rearrangement links TRBV7-3 to TRBJ2-1, with unresolved D. V gave up 1 base and J gave up 2 bases, with 12 bases separating them. This CDR3 comprises 16 residues. Germline-derived CDR1 and CDR2 are SGHTA and FQGTGA. In nucleotides, the CDR3 is TGTGCCAGCAGCTTAAACTACGGATTTCCCTACAATGAGCAGTTCTTC. Translation gives CASSLNYGFPYNEQFF.

The table lists this clone with a few counts. The chain is built from TRBV19 and TRBJ1-4; 9 nucleotides agree with TRBD1. The V gene end was trimmed by 2 bases and the J gene end by 6 bases; junction bases not matched to a gene: 7. Germline CDR1 reads LNHDA; CDR2 reads SQIVND (reference sequence). The CDR3 is 16 amino acids. Here the CDR3 reads CASSISPGTGYEKLFF. The CDR3 DNA follows: TGTGCCAGTAGTATATCGCCTGGGACAGGGTATGAAAAACTGTTTTTT.

The chain uses TRBV28 and TRBJ1-2; TRBD1 might be the D (5 bases). Germline V lookup: CDR1 MDHEN, CDR2 SYDVKM. There are 18 residues in the CDR3. V lost 2 bases to trimming and J lost 1 base, with 20 bases between them. The CDR3 region is CASSLPSGRVLNNYGYTF. The CDR3, as DNA: TGTGCCAGCAGTTTACCTTCAGGGAGGGTTCTGAATAACTATGGCTACACCTTC.

The chain is built from TRBV25-1 and TRBJ2-1, with D possibly TRBD1 on 6 matching bases. Germline CDR1 is MGHDK and CDR2 is SYGVNS. The CDR3 has 15 amino acids. V was trimmed by 1 base and J by 3 bases, leaving 10 bases between them. This chain's CDR3 is CASSEFEGGYNEQFF. The CDR3 region has the DNA TGTGCCAGCAGTGAATTCGAAGGGGGCTACAATGAGCAGTTCTTC.

This clone was detected once. The J gene is TRBJ2-3, the V gene TRBV5-6, with a possible D match to TRBD1 (5 bases). The CDR3 spans 14 residues. V lost 0 bases to trimming and J lost 2 bases, with 7 bases between them. Germline CDR1 is SGHDT and CDR2 is YYEEEE. The CDR3 reads CASSLADNTDTQYF. The CDR3 DNA sequence: TGTGCCAGCAGCTTGGCGGACAACACAGATACGCAGTATTTT.

This clone was detected a few times. The chain recombines TRBV4-2 with TRBJ2-3, with 12 nucleotides matching TRBD2. V was clipped by 2 bases and J by 6 bases; unmatched bases: 12. Germline V lookup: CDR1 LGHNA, CDR2 YNFKEQ. CDR3 length: 18 residues. CDR3 DNA sequence: TGTGCCAGCAGCCAAATATATGGTCTAGCGGGGGGGCGGGATACGCAGTATTTT. This codes for CASSQIYGLAGGRDTQYF.

The V and J genes are TRBV7-2 and TRBJ2-1; 10 nucleotides agree with TRBD2. Germline CDR1 and CDR2: SGHTA and FQGNSA. The length of the CDR3 is 18 residues. With 0 bases clipped from V and 7 bases from J, the junction kept 12 bases outside the gene matches. The CDR3 sequence is CASSLASQRGGRGNEQFF. CDR3 in DNA: TGTGCCAGCAGCTTAGCGTCTCAGCGGGGGGGCCGCGGGAATGAGCAGTTCTTC.

V usage is TRBV6-5 and J usage is TRBJ1-1; TRBD1 aligns across 9 bases. Trimming removed 5 bases from V and 1 base from J; junction bases left unmatched: 5. Germline-derived CDR1 and CDR2 are MNHEY and SVGAGI. The CDR3 length is 15 residues. CDR3 amino acids: CASSSAGQGNTEAFF. The CDR3 DNA sequence: TGTGCCAGCAGTAGCGCGGGACAGGGGAACACTGAAGCTTTCTTT.

This clone occurred once. The rearrangement uses TRBV25-1 and TRBJ1-6, with 7 bases lining up with TRBD1. V was pared by 1 base and J by 6 bases, with 3 bases of the junction left unmatched. CDR1 is MGHDK and CDR2 is SYGVNS in the germline V gene. The CDR3 length is 15 residues. CDR3 residues: CASSESPGGNSPLHF. CDR3 nucleotides: TGTGCCAGCAGTGAATCTCCAGGGGGTAATTCACCCCTCCACTTT.

This clone was observed a few times. The same CDR3 is also encoded by other DNA sequences in this sample. The chain is built from TRBV11-2 and TRBJ1-2; tentative D call: TRBD1 (6 bases). V lost 3 bases and J 8 bases, leaving 7 bases between the germline ends. CDR3 length: 11 residues. Germline CDR1 SGHAT, CDR2 FQNNGV. CDR3 nucleotide sequence: TGTGCCAGCAGCTTCAGGGGCGGCTACACCTTC. Amino acids: CASSFRGGYTF.

V and J are TRBV6-6 and TRBJ2-1, with D unresolved. Germline V lookup: CDR1 MNHNY, CDR2 SVGAGI (reference sequence). The CDR3 contains 14 residues. Trimming removed 1 base from V and 7 bases from J, with 11 bases in between. CDR3 sequence: CASSYLGSKNEQFF. The CDR3 nucleotides are TGTGCCAGCAGTTACTTGGGCAGTAAAAATGAGCAGTTCTTC.

The genes are TRBV2 and TRBJ2-2; 8 nucleotides line up with TRBD1. The CDR3 totals 15 residues. Germline values: CDR1 SNHLY, CDR2 FYNNEI. V trimming: 2 bases; J trimming: 4 bases; junction bases outside the gene matches: 3. The CDR3 bases are TGTGCCAGCAGTGAAATACAGGGGGGCACCGGGGAGCTGTTTTTT. Amino acids: CASSEIQGGTGELFF. Full variable domain (missing parts from reference TRBV2 and TRBJ2-2): EPEVTQTPSHQVTQMGQEVILRCVPISNHLYFYWYRQILGQKVEFLVSFYNNEISEKSEIFDDQFSVERPDGSNFTLKIRSTKLEDSAMYFCASSEIQGGTGELFFGEGSRLTVL.

The rearrangement uses TRBV19 and TRBJ1-1, with 7 bases aligning to TRBD1. This CDR3 contains 13 residues. The germline CDR1 and CDR2 sequences are LNHDA and SQIVND (reference sequence). J gave up 8 bases and V 2 bases, and 5 bases lay outside the gene matches. The CDR3 loop reads CASSIIRDSEAFF. CDR3 sequence (DNA): TGTGCCAGTAGTATAATCCGGGACAGCGAAGCTTTCTTT.

V usage is TRBV3-1 (or the pseudogene TRBV3-2) and J usage is TRBJ2-2, with 9 bases matching TRBD1. V shed 1 base and J 5 bases; nucleotides not matched to a gene: 5. Germline V lookup: CDR1 LGHDT, CDR2 YNNKEL (reference sequence). CDR3 length equals 16 residues. The CDR3 DNA reads TGTGCCAGCAGCCAAGTATCCGGGACAGGGACCGGGGAGCTGTTTTTT. Its translation: CASSQVSGTGTGELFF.

This clone appeared a single time. The chain combines TRBV20-1 with TRBJ1-2; tentatively, D is TRBD1 (5 bases). The CDR3 sequence is 14 residues long. Trimming took off 3 bases at V and 8 bases at J, with 19 bases between the two ends. Germline CDR1 DFQATT, CDR2 SNEGSKA (reference sequence). The CDR3 loop is CSASWESFHRGYTF. The CDR3 DNA reads TGCAGTGCTAGTTGGGAAAGCTTCCACAGGGGCTACACCTTC.

This clone was seen a few times. A junction boundary mismatches the germline segment, possibly from a read error. This chain connects TRBV7-9 to TRBJ2-5; weak D call: TRBD1 (7 bases). The germline V gene encodes CDR1 SEHNR and CDR2 FQNEAQ (reference sequence). The CDR3 sequence is 11 residues long. The CDR3 here is CASSTGGQLDF. The CDR3 DNA sequence: TGTGCCAGCAGTACCGGGGGACAGCTAGACTTC. Complete variable domain (other parts from reference TRBV7-9 and TRBJ2-5): DTGVSQNPRHKITKRGQNVTFRCDPISEHNRLYWYRQTLGQGPEFLTYFQNEAQLEKSRLLSDRFSAERPKGSFSTLEIQRTEQGDSAMYLCASSTGGQLDFGPGTRLLVL.

The chain employs TRBV28 and TRBJ2-7, with D possibly TRBD1 on 5 matching bases. This CDR3 contains 13 residues. V was trimmed by 7 bases and J by 4 bases, leaving 14 bases between them. Germline lookup yields CDR1 MDHEN and CDR2 SYDVKM. The CDR3: CASTLGQPYEQYF. CDR3 DNA sequence: TGTGCCAGCACCTTGGGGCAGCCTTACGAGCAGTACTTC.

As regards this clone: Other DNA sequences from this sample encode an identical CDR3 as well. The chain employs TRBV27 and TRBJ1-2; possibly TRBD1 for D (6 bases). V was trimmed by 6 bases and J by 4 bases, leaving 12 bases between them. Germline V gene lookup returns CDR1 MNHEY and CDR2 SMNVEV (reference sequence). The CDR3 is 13 residues long. The CDR3 protein is CASSLQGGYGYTF. The CDR3, as DNA: TGTGCCAGCAGCCTACAGGGCGGCTATGGCTACACCTTC.

The chain combines TRBV5-5 with TRBJ2-5; no clear D gene. Germline values: CDR1 SGHKS, CDR2 YYEKEE (reference sequence). The ends were cut back, 4 bases at V and 1 base at J, with 8 bases in the middle. The CDR3 is 13 amino acids. The CDR3, as DNA: TGTGCCAGCAGCGGGCCAGCCCAAGAGACCCAGTACTTC. Its protein product is CASSGPAQETQYF.

In the case of this clone: The sample holds other DNA sequences that translate to the same CDR3. The chain recombines TRBV5-1 with TRBJ1-2; D is uncertain. The V end was cut by 2 bases, the J end by 0 bases, with 5 bases between. The germline CDR1 and CDR2 sequences are SGHRS and YFSETQ. There are 13 residues in the CDR3. The CDR3 nucleotides are TGCGCCAGCAGCTTATCAGCTAACTATGGCTACACCTTC. The encoded protein is CASSLSANYGYTF.

This chain connects TRBV28 to TRBJ1-6; no clear D gene. Germline values: CDR1 MDHEN, CDR2 SYDVKM. The length of the CDR3 is 13 residues. V lost 6 bases, J lost 7 bases, and 10 bases lay in between. In DNA, the CDR3 is TGTGCCAGCAGGCCAACTGAAAATTCACCCCTCCACTTT. This codes for CASRPTENSPLHF.

V and J are TRBV27 and TRBJ2-5, with D possibly being TRBD2 (6 bases). Germline-derived CDR1 and CDR2 are MNHEY and SMNVEV (reference sequence). This CDR3 region has 13 residues. V dropped 6 bases and J dropped 5 bases, with 13 bases sitting between them. CDR3 in DNA: TGTGCCAGCAGCCGACTAGTCAGGGAGACCCAGTACTTC. The encoded protein is CASSRLVRETQYF.